Listed below are T cell receptor beta chains from one sample, sequenced in a study of CD8+ T cells in alopecia areata. Libraries were prepared by immunoSEQ multiplex PCR; TCRdb keeps only in-frame clonotypes and omits some of them. The table records approximately 210,000 clones, more than 60% of them present only once. Sequencing used CD4+ T cells sorted from blood, obtained at week 44, from a patient treated with tofacitinib. All receptors derive from a human donor with alopecia areata. The CDR3 runs from the conserved cysteine through the conserved F or W. Fields, in order: D gene, V gene, clone size, J gene, CDR3 DNA, CDR3 protein. A D gene is named only where the DNA matches it firmly. Part of the rows lack a size; the others show once, few, many or a class for expanded clones.

TRBD2,TRBV5-1,.,TRBJ2-1,TGCGCCAGCAGCTGGGGGACTAGCGGGGGGCGCTACAATGAGCAGTTCTTC,CASSWGTSGGRYNEQFF
.,TRBV4-3,.,TRBJ1-2,TGCGCCAGCAGCCAAGATCGAGGAACGGTTAACTATGGCTACACCTTC,CASSQDRGTVNYGYTF
.,TRBV5-1,.,TRBJ1-1,TGCGCCAGCAGCTTTGGGGGGCAGAGCACTGAAGCTTTCTTT,CASSFGGQSTEAFF
TRBD2,TRBV27,.,TRBJ2-3,TGTGCCAGCCGAGCAGCGGGGGGCACAGATACGCAGTATTTT,CASRAAGGTDTQYF
TRBD2,TRBV19,.,TRBJ2-3,TGTGCCAGTAGTCGGGTAGCGGGAAACACAGATACGCAGTATTTT,CASSRVAGNTDTQYF
.,TRBV7-2,many,TRBJ2-3,TGTGCCAGCAGCTCCTTGGGGGGCGAATCGGATACGCAGTATTTT,CASSSLGGESDTQYF
.,TRBV19,.,TRBJ2-2,TGTGCCAGTAGTATCCGGCAGGGTGGTGAAAACACCGGGGAGCTGTTTTTT,CASSIRQGGENTGELFF
.,TRBV18,.,TRBJ2-5,TGTGCCAGCTCCCCCCAATGGCGGGGCCGGGAGACCCAGTACTTC,CASSPQWRGRETQYF
.,TRBV5-1,.,TRBJ2-7,TGCGCCAGCAATTCGGGGGAAAGAAACTACGAGCAGTACTTC,CASNSGERNYEQYF
.,TRBV29-1,.,TRBJ1-2,TGCAGCGTTGAAACAGGCATGCATGGCTACACCTTC,CSVETGMHGYTF
.,TRBV30,few,TRBJ2-6,TGTGCCGGCCTAAGAGGACAGAGCTCTGGGGCCAACGTCCTGACTTTC,CAGLRGQSSGANVLTF
.,TRBV9,few,TRBJ1-4,TGTGCCAGCAGCCCGCGCGGGGAAGGTGAAAAACTGTTTTTT,CASSPRGEGEKLFF
.,TRBV7-2,.,TRBJ2-2,TGTGCCAGCAGCTCGTACATAGGGGAGCTGTTTTTT,CASSSYIGELFF
.,TRBV6-6,few,TRBJ2-6,TGTGCCACTTCTATGATGGATGGCGTCCTGACTTTC,CATSMMDGVLTF
.,TRBV6-6,many,TRBJ1-5,TGTGCCAGCAGCCCGGGGGTGGGCGAAAGCAATCAGCCCCAGCATTTT,CASSPGVGESNQPQHF
.,TRBV7-2,.,TRBJ2-3,TGTGCCAGCAGCCCAGCCGTCTCAGATACGCAGTATTTT,CASSPAVSDTQYF
.,TRBV7-8,.,TRBJ1-2,TGTGCCAGCAGCTTAGTGGTGGGCCCGCTTTTCGGTGGCTACACCTTC,CASSLVVGPLFGGYTF
.,TRBV5-1,few,TRBJ2-5,TGCGCCAGCAGCTTAGTCGGAGAGACCCAGTACTTC,CASSLVGETQYF
TRBD2,TRBV5-4,.,TRBJ2-1,TGTGCCAGCAGCACGCGGACTAGCGGGGGGGGTTCCTACAATGAGCAGTTCTTC,CASSTRTSGGGSYNEQFF
TRBD1,TRBV9,.,TRBJ2-7,TGTGCCAGCAGCGTAAGGTCGGGACAGGGATTAGACGAGCAGTACTTC,CASSVRSGQGLDEQYF
TRBD2,TRBV2,few,TRBJ2-3,TGTGCCAGCAGGACGACTAGCGGGGGGCGCACAGATACGCAGTATTTT,CASRTTSGGRTDTQYF
.,TRBV7-9,.,TRBJ2-7,TGTGCCAGCAGCTTACCCCGGGGTCAAGTCAACGAGCAGTACTTC,CASSLPRGQVNEQYF
.,TRBV29-1,.,TRBJ2-7,TGCAGCGTAAGTCAACCCTCCTACGAGCAGTACTTC,CSVSQPSYEQYF
.,TRBV4-1,.,TRBJ1-1,TGCGCCAGCAGCCAATTCGACAGACGAGAAGCTTTCTTT,CASSQFDRREAFF
.,TRBV19,.,TRBJ2-2,TGTGCCGTCAGTCGACTAGATAACACCGGGGAGCTGTTTTTT,CAVSRLDNTGELFF
TRBD1,TRBV29-1,.,TRBJ1-5,TGCAGCGTTGCCTTAGGGACAGGGGGCAATCAGCCCCAGCATTTT,CSVALGTGGNQPQHF
TRBD2,TRBV9,.,TRBJ2-2,TGTGCCAGCAGCGCAGGCGGGGGGCTGGGCACCGGGGAGCTGTTTTTT,CASSAGGGLGTGELFF
TRBD2,TRBV5-1,.,TRBJ2-5,TGCGCCAGCAGTTCGGGGGGACGAGAGACCCAGTACTTC,CASSSGGRETQYF
TRBD2,TRBV29-1,.,TRBJ2-3,TGCAGCGCGGGGGGTCGGAGCACAGATACGCAGTATTTT,CSAGGRSTDTQYF
.,TRBV2,.,TRBJ2-6,TGTGCCAGCAGCTTAGTCGGACTGCTTATCTCTGGGGCCAACGTCCTGACTTTC,CASSLVGLLISGANVLTF
.,TRBV4-3,.,TRBJ1-2,TGCGCCAGCAGCCAAGATCCAGCCGGGAGGGATGGCTACACCTTC,CASSQDPAGRDGYTF
TRBD2,TRBV29-1,.,TRBJ2-7,TGCAGCGTTGATTATCTAGCGGGAGGAGAGAGGCATTTC,CSVDYLAGGERHF
TRBD2,TRBV11-2,.,TRBJ2-3,TGTGCCAGCAGCCTACGGCCTAGCGGGGGGAAGGATACGCAGTATTTT,CASSLRPSGGKDTQYF
.,TRBV30,.,TRBJ1-2,TGTGCCTGGAGTCCTGGGACGGCTGGTACCTATGGCTACACCTTC,CAWSPGTAGTYGYTF
.,TRBV5-1,.,TRBJ1-1,TGCGCCAGCAGATTAAACACAGGGACGAACACTGAAGCTTTCTTT,CASRLNTGTNTEAFF
TRBD1,TRBV5-1,few,TRBJ2-1,TGCGCCAGCAGCTTGGCCGGGACAGGGGGCAATGAGCAGTTCTTC,CASSLAGTGGNEQFF
.,TRBV7-9,few,TRBJ2-7,TGTGCCAGCAGCTACGTCGGGGGCGAGCAGTACTTC,CASSYVGGEQYF
.,TRBV7-7,.,TRBJ2-3,TGTGCCAGGGTGTGGAGGGGCGAAGATACGCAGTATTTT,CARVWRGEDTQYF
TRBD1,TRBV19,.,TRBJ2-7,TGTGCCAGTAGTACCCAGGGGACAGCAGGCGAGCAGTACTTC,CASSTQGTAGEQYF
.,TRBV7-2,few,TRBJ2-5,TGTGCCAGCAGCTTAGCAAGCCTGGAGACCCAGTACTTC,CASSLASLETQYF
.,TRBV20-1,.,TRBJ2-1,TGCAGTGCCCAGAGAGGGGATGAGCAGTTCTTC,CSAQRGDEQFF
.,TRBV7-6,few,TRBJ2-1,TGTGCCAGCAGTCACCCCCTCCAAGAGAACAATGAGCAGTTCTTC,CASSHPLQENNEQFF
TRBD2,TRBV5-4,.,TRBJ2-7,TGTGCCAGCAGCCCGACTAGCGGGGGCCGCGTGTCCTACGAGCAGTACTTC,CASSPTSGGRVSYEQYF
.,TRBV5-1,.,TRBJ2-5,TGCGCCAGCAGCTTGGCAGAGGGAGAGACCCAGTACTTC,CASSLAEGETQYF
TRBD2,TRBV6-1,.,TRBJ2-5,TGTGCCAGCAGTGACCCTAGCGGGGGCTACCAAGAGACCCAGTACTTC,CASSDPSGGYQETQYF
TRBD1,TRBV30,.,TRBJ2-4,TGTGCCTGGAGGACAGGGGCAAACATTCAGTACTTC,CAWRTGANIQYF
TRBD1,TRBV5-6,.,TRBJ2-1,TGTGCCAGCAGCTTGCCTGGGACAGCCAACAATGAGCAGTTCTTC,CASSLPGTANNEQFF
.,TRBV19,.,TRBJ1-1,TGTGCCAGTAGTATGTCAGGCACTCGGAACACTGAAGCTTTCTTT,CASSMSGTRNTEAFF
.,TRBV6-1,few,TRBJ2-1,TGTGCCAGCGGATACAGGGAGGACAACAATGAGCAGTTCTTC,CASGYREDNNEQFF
.,TRBV5-6,.,TRBJ2-2,TGTGCCAGCAGCCCAGGGACGGCGAACACCGGGGAGCTGTTTTTT,CASSPGTANTGELFF
TRBD1,TRBV18,few,TRBJ1-4,TGTGCCAGCTCACCCACGACAGGGACGAATGAAAAACTGTTTTTT,CASSPTTGTNEKLFF
.,TRBV5-1,.,TRBJ2-2,TGCGCCAGCAGCTTGGACGGGCGGACAAACACCGGGGAGCTGTTTTTT,CASSLDGRTNTGELFF
.,TRBV6-5,.,TRBJ1-2,TGTGCCAGCAGGAGAGCCCCCCGGGGCTATGGCTACACCTTC,CASRRAPRGYGYTF
.,TRBV2,once,TRBJ1-2,TGTGCCAGCAGTGAAGCGCTTTCGGGGGGGAATGGCTACACCTTC,CASSEALSGGNGYTF
.,TRBV27,.,TRBJ2-2,TGTGCCAGCAGTTGGGGTGCCGGGGAGCTGTTTTTT,CASSWGAGELFF
.,TRBV19,.,TRBJ2-3,TGTGCCAGTCGGGCCGCAGATACGCAGTATTTT,CASRAADTQYF
.,TRBV18,.,TRBJ1-1,TGTGCCAGCTCACACAGCAGTGGCACTGAAGCTTTCTTT,CASSHSSGTEAFF